Listed below are T cell receptor beta chains from one sample, sequenced in a study of cytomegalovirus exposure and HLA in healthy donors. Assay: immunoSEQ multiplex PCR; the TCRdb copy retains only in-frame clones and omits some. The sample consists of about 190,000 clones, almost 75% of them appearing once. Input material: PBMCs. Receptors were obtained from a woman aged 25 to 45 in good health and CMV-seropositive. Both conserved end residues are part of each CDR3. A D gene is named only where the DNA matches it firmly. The listing skips clone size in some rows; elsewhere it reads once, few, many or a size class.

D	length	size	V	J	DNA	CDR3
NA	18	NA	TRBV7-9	TRBJ2-6	TGTGCCAGCAGCTTAAGGCGAGCGGCAGGCTCTGGGGCCAACGTCCTGACTTTC	CASSLRRAAGSGANVLTF
NA	13	NA	TRBV19	TRBJ1-1	TGTGCCAGTAGTATCCGACAGGAGGCTGAAGCTTTCTTT	CASSIRQEAEAFF
TRBD2	15	once	TRBV15	TRBJ2-2	TGTGCCACCAGCAGACTCGTAGGGGAGGGCGGGGAGCTGTTTTTT	CATSRLVGEGGELFF
TRBD2	13	NA	TRBV25-1	TRBJ2-1	TGTGCCAGCAGTGCGGGAGGGCCGCGAGAGCAGTTCTTC	CASSAGGPREQFF
NA	16	NA	TRBV28	TRBJ2-1	TGTGCCAGCAGCCGCGGGACTCTTCTCACGGGAAATGAGCAGTTCTTC	CASSRGTLLTGNEQFF
NA	13	few	TRBV7-2	TRBJ1-5	TGTGCCAGCAGCTTAACAGGTGATCAGCCCCAGCATTTT	CASSLTGDQPQHF
NA	14	NA	TRBV7-2	TRBJ2-5	TGTGCCAGCAGCTTAGGAGGGCCCCAAGAGACCCAGTACTTC	CASSLGGPQETQYF
NA	14	NA	TRBV5-4	TRBJ2-7	TGTGCCAGCAGCTTGGCAGGCGAAATAGACGAGCAGTACTTC	CASSLAGEIDEQYF
NA	16	NA	TRBV11-2	TRBJ2-3	TGTGCCAGCAGCTTAATGGAGCGGGTTAGCACAGATACGCAGTATTTT	CASSLMERVSTDTQYF
NA	13	NA	TRBV10-1	TRBJ2-7	TGCGCCAGCAGTGACTCTGGCCAATACGAGCAGTACTTC	CASSDSGQYEQYF
TRBD1	15	NA	TRBV28	TRBJ2-7	TGTGCCAGCAGTTACCGCACCACAGGGGTCGACGAGCAGTACTTC	CASSYRTTGVDEQYF
NA	13	once	TRBV29-1	TRBJ1-1	TGCAGCGTTGACGGGGTGGATAACACTGAAGCTTTCTTT	CSVDGVDNTEAFF
NA	14	NA	TRBV5-1	TRBJ2-5	TGCGCCAGCAGCTTGGGAAGGGGTCAAGAGACCCAGTACTTC	CASSLGRGQETQYF
TRBD1	16	NA	TRBV28	TRBJ2-7	TGTGCCAGCAGTTTAGGGGGACGGACAGGACCTTACGAGCAGTACTTC	CASSLGGRTGPYEQYF
TRBD1	14	NA	TRBV28	TRBJ1-1	TGTGCCAGCAGTTTGGACAGGGGGCGTACTGAAGCTTTCTTT	CASSLDRGRTEAFF
NA	16	NA	TRBV6-4	TRBJ1-4	TGTGCCAGCAGTGACCCTATTGCAGGGGCAGGTGAAAAACTGTTTTTT	CASSDPIAGAGEKLFF
TRBD2	12	NA	TRBV2	TRBJ2-5	TGTGCCAGGGGACTATTCCAAGAGACCCAGTACTTC	CARGLFQETQYF
TRBD2	18	once	TRBV13	TRBJ2-3	TGTGCCAGCAGCTTAGTCCCGGGACTAGCGGAGCGCACAGATACGCAGTATTTT	CASSLVPGLAERTDTQYF
NA	16	NA	TRBV7-9	TRBJ2-1	TGTGCCAGCAGTCTATTCCTAGCGCCGGCGGAGGGTGAGCAGTTCTTC	CASSLFLAPAEGEQFF
NA	13	once	TRBV6-1	TRBJ1-4	TGTGCCAGCAGTTCCAGAGAGGGCAGAAAACTGTTTTTT	CASSSREGRKLFF
TRBD1	15	NA	TRBV11-3	TRBJ2-7	TGTGCCAGCAGCTCCGGACAGGGGGCCTCCTACGAGCAGTACTTC	CASSSGQGASYEQYF
TRBD1	15	NA	TRBV6-1	TRBJ1-5	TGTGCCAGCAGTGAAGCTACAGGGGGACTTCAGCCCCAGCATTTT	CASSEATGGLQPQHF
NA	14	few	TRBV2	TRBJ2-3	TGTGCCAGCAGGGACTCTAGTTTTATTGATACGCAGTATTTT	CASRDSSFIDTQYF
TRBD1	13	NA	TRBV18	TRBJ1-3	TGTGCCAGCACGCTGGGACAGTCCAACACCATATATTTT	CASTLGQSNTIYF
TRBD2	13	few	TRBV2	TRBJ2-7	TGTGCCGTAGCGGGCGGGAGCTCCTACGAGCAGTACTTC	CAVAGGSSYEQYF
NA	18	NA	TRBV19	TRBJ2-5	TGTGCCAGTAGTCCTCGATCCCTCATGGGCGGGATGGGAGAGACCCAGTACTTC	CASSPRSLMGGMGETQYF
TRBD2	14	NA	TRBV5-1	TRBJ2-7	TGCGCCAGCAGCTCCGAGTTAGCGGGCTACGAGCAGTACTTC	CASSSELAGYEQYF
TRBD1	15	once	TRBV6-1	TRBJ1-2	TGTGCCAGCAGTGAACCGGGACAGGGGAGCTATGGCTACACCTTC	CASSEPGQGSYGYTF
NA	16	NA	TRBV10-3	TRBJ1-4	TGTGCCATCAGTGAGTCCCCGGGGGACTCCAATGAAAAACTGTTTTTT	CAISESPGDSNEKLFF